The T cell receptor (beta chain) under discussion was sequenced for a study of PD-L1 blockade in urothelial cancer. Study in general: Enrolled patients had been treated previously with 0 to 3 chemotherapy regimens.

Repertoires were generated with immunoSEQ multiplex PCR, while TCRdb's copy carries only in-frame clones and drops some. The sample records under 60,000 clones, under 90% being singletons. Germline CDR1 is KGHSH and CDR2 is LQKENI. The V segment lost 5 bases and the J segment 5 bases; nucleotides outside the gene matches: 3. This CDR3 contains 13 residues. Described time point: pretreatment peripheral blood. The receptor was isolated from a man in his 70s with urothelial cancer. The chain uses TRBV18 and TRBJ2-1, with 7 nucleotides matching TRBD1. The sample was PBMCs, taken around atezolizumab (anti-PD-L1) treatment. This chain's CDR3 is CASSVGTDNEQFF. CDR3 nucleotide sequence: TGTGCCAGCTCAGTAGGGACAGACAATGAGCAGTTCTTC.